This T cell receptor (beta chain) came from a study of T-cell memory formation after mild COVID-19. From the 5' RACE reads, TCRdb called clonotypes with MiXCR, one entry per CDR3 protein. Of a few hundred thousand distinct CDR3 sequences in the sample, over 15% were seen once. V was pared by 3 bases and J by 4 bases, with 8 bases of the junction left unmatched. The germline V gene has CDR1 SNHLY and CDR2 FYNNEI. The CDR3 has 15 amino acids. The chain joins TRBV2 to TRBJ1-1; 7 nucleotides align to TRBD1. The receptor was isolated from a man aged 18 to 29 who had mild COVID-19 (a few samples of this study predate the infection). Cell type and time point are not known. Sequences were obtained from PBMCs or a T cell subset sorted from them (not recorded which). CDR3 protein: CASSDRGRGGTEAFF. CDR3 coding DNA: TGTGCCAGCAGTGATCGGGGCAGGGGGGGCACTGAAGCTTTCTTT.